These T cell receptor beta chains were read from a single sample in a study of shared clonotypes between healthy human individuals. Assay: immunoSEQ multiplex PCR; the TCRdb copy retains only in-frame clones and omits some. This table has some 1 million clones, around 74% appearing once. Sequenced material: memory CD4+ T cells sorted from blood. Source of these receptors: a man aged 18 to 30 in good health. Both conserved end residues are part of each CDR3. Fields, in order: clone size, V gene, J gene, CDR3 protein. Not every row has a clone size; where given, it reads once, few, many or a size class.

>-|TRBV7-2|TRBJ1-6
CASSSVDRGSRPLHF
>once|TRBV18|TRBJ2-5
CASSRNKETQYF
>once|TRBV28|TRBJ1-1
CASSLQGPGTEAFF
>-|TRBV11-3|TRBJ2-3
CASSLTSRNTDTQYF
>once|TRBV5-1|TRBJ2-1
CASSPTVVESYNEQFF
>few|TRBV7-9|TRBJ1-1
CASSLQGGLAEAFF
>-|TRBV28|TRBJ1-6
CASSPGPYGSPLHF
>-|TRBV19|TRBJ1-3
CASSIGQFSGNTIYF
>-|TRBV10-3|TRBJ1-3
CAISEPDRGGNTIYF
>few|TRBV2|TRBJ2-5
CASRRLETQYF
>-|TRBV7-9|TRBJ2-3
CASSFIRGTTDTQYF
>-|TRBV6-1|TRBJ1-2
CASSEWYEQGYTF
>-|TRBV5-6|TRBJ2-7
CASSLVWDQGSNYEQYF
>few|TRBV2|TRBJ1-2
CASSESGRGTNYGYTF
>-|TRBV19|TRBJ1-6
CASTWTGSGSPLHF
>few|TRBV18|TRBJ1-1
CASSQTYQNTEAFF
>few|TRBV6-1|TRBJ2-7
CASSENRGYEQYF
>-|TRBV4-1|TRBJ2-3
CASSQFWGVADTQYF
>once|TRBV5-1|TRBJ1-1
CASSLWDLNTEAFF
>-|TRBV5-6|TRBJ2-3
CASSPLAGSTDTQYF
>few|TRBV7-7|TRBJ2-5
CAKGAAPRQETQYF
>once|TRBV4-2|TRBJ2-3
CASSQDGTVRDTQYF
>-|TRBV15|TRBJ2-1
CATSKKTGTGNYDEQFF
>few|TRBV28|TRBJ1-1
CASSLRRLFNTEAFF
>-|TRBV9|TRBJ1-6
CASSVVGGSPLHF
>-|TRBV9|TRBJ2-5
CASSEPPPIQYF
>-|TRBV10-3|TRBJ2-5
CAIRTGGEETQYF
>-|TRBV5-6|TRBJ1-6
CASSVPNSPLHF
>-|TRBV2|TRBJ1-2
CASSARDRGPGSGYTF
>-|TRBV6-5|TRBJ1-1
CASTPHGGGKAFF
>-|TRBV5-1|TRBJ1-2
CASSPDRIGYTF
>-|TRBV5-1|TRBJ1-2
CASSWTGAGGYTF
>few|TRBV11-2|TRBJ2-3
CASSEYRGIDTQYF
>-|TRBV30|TRBJ2-7
CAWSAGQTYEQYF
>-|TRBV7-2|TRBJ2-7
CASSRNRGLLYEQYF
>-|TRBV29-1|TRBJ1-1
CSVRKVNTEAFF
>once|TRBV20-1|TRBJ2-4
CSAREGPVQYF
>-|TRBV6-5|TRBJ2-2
CASSSAATGELFF
>-|TRBV7-2|TRBJ2-5
CASSQRDRGRGETQYF
>-|TRBV27|TRBJ2-7
CASSLVGGSYEQYF
>-|TRBV10-3|TRBJ2-7
CAIHGTGGYEQYF
>-|TRBV7-2|TRBJ1-2
CASSLEGLLGYGYTF
>-|TRBV4-1|TRBJ2-1
CASSPPAGSLSYNEQFF
>-|TRBV5-1|TRBJ2-1
CASSRDPDSYNEQFF
>-|TRBV4-3|TRBJ2-1
CASSQETSGRASYNEQFF